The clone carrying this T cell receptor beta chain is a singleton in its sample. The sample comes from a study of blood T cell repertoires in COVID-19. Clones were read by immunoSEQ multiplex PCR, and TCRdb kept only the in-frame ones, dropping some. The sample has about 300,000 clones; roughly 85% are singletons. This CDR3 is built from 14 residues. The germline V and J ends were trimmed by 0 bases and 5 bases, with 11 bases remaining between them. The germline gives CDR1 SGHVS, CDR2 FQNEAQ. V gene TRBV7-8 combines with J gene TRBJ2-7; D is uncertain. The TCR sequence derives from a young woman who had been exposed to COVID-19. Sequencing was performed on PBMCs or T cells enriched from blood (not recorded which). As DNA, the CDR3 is TGTGCCAGCAGCTTAGCTGAGGTATCGGACGAGCAGTACTTC. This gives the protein CASSLAEVSDEQYF. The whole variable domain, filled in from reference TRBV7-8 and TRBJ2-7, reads GAGVSQSPRYKVAKRGQDVALRCDPISGHVSLFWYQQALGQGPEFLTYFQNEAQLDKSGLPSDRFFAERPEGSVSTLKIQRTQQEDSAVYLCASSLAEVSDEQYFGPGTRLTVT.